This record concerns one TCR beta chain sequence. What it recognizes is unknown. The CDR3 has 19 residues. Germline CDR1 and CDR2: SGHTA and FQGNSA. Trimming removed 8 bases from V and 0 bases from J; junction bases left unmatched: 15. TCRdb independently ran MiXCR on the 5' RACE reads; one entry per CDR3 protein. This table has 140,000 to 150,000 distinct CDR3 sequences, under 25% appearing once. The sample is drawn from a study of T-cell memory formation after mild COVID-19. Study-wide points: Pre-infection memory showed some responding clones, and this suggested that cross-reactive memory joined.

The sequenced material came from PBMCs or a T cell subset sorted from them (not recorded which). The sequence was obtained from an adult woman who had mild COVID-19 (a few samples of this study predate the infection). Cell type and time point are not known. The rearrangement joins TRBV7-2 to TRBJ2-1; TRBD2 aligns across 11 bases. In nucleotides, the CDR3 is TGTGCCAGCGGTGCCACCGGGACTAGCGGAAAAAGCTCCTACAATGAGCAGTTCTTC. Protein product: CASGATGTSGKSSYNEQFF.